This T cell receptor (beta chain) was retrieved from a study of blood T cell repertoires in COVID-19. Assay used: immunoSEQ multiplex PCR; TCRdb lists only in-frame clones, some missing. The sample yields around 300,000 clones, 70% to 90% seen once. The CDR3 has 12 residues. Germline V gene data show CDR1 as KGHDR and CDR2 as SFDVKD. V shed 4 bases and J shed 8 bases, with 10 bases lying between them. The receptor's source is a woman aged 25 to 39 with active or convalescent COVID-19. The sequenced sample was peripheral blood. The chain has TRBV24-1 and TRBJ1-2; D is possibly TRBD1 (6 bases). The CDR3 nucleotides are TGTGCCACCAGTGAACAGGGATGGGGCTACACCTTC. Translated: CATSEQGWGYTF.